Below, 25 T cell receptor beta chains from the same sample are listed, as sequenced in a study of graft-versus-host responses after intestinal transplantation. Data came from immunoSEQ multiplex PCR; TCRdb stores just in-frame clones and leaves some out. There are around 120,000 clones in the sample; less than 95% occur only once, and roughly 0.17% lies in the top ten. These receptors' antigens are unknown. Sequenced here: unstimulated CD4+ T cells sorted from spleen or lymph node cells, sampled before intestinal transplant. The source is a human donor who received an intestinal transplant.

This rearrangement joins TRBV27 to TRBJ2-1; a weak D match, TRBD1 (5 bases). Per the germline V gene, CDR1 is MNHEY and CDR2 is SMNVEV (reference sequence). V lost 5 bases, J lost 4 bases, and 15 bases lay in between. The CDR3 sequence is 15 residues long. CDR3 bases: TGTGCCAGCAGTCCCCGGGCAGGGTGGTACAATGAGCAGTTCTTC. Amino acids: CASSPRAGWYNEQFF.

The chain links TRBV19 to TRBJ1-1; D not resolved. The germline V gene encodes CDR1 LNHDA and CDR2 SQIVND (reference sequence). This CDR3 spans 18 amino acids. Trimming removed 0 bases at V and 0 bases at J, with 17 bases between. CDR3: CASSIDRHRTSMNTEAFF. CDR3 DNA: TGTGCCAGTAGTATAGATCGGCACAGAACTTCCATGAACACTGAAGCTTTCTTT.

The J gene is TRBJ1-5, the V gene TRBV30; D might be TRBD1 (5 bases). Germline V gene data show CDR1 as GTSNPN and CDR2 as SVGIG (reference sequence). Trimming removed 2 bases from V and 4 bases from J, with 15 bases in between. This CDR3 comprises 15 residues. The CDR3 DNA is TGTGCCTGGAGTACCGGGGGGACCGGGAATCAGCCCCAGCATTTT. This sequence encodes CAWSTGGTGNQPQHF.

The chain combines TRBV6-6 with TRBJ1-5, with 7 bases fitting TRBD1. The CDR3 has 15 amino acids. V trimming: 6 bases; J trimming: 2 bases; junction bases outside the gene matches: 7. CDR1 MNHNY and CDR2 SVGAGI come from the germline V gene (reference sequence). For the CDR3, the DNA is TGTGCCAGCAGGCTAGACAGGGTAGGCAATCAGCCCCAGCATTTT. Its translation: CASRLDRVGNQPQHF.

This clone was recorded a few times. The CDR3 loop is CAWRPLGVHTEAFF. DNA of the CDR3: TGTGCCTGGAGACCCCTCGGGGTACACACTGAAGCTTTCTTT. The chain is built from TRBV30 and TRBJ1-1; D uncertain. The V end lost 3 bases, the J end lost 3 bases, and 14 bases lay between the germline ends. The length of the CDR3 is 14 residues. CDR1 and CDR2 (germline): GTSNPN, SVGIG (reference sequence).

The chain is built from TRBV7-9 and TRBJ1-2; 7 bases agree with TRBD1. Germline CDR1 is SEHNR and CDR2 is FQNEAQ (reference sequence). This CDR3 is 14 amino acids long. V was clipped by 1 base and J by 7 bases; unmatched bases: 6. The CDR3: CASSLERQGGGYTF. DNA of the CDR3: TGTGCCAGCAGCTTAGAGAGACAGGGAGGTGGCTACACCTTC. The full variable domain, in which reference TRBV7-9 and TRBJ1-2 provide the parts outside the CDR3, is DTGVSQNPRHKITKRGQNVTFRCDPISEHNRLYWYRQTLGQGPEFLTYFQNEAQLEKSRLLSDRFSAERPKGSFSTLEIQRTEQGDSAMYLCASSLERQGGGYTFGSGTRLTVV.

In DNA, the CDR3 is TGCGCCAGCAGCCTCCTAGGAGAATACATTCAGTACTTC. Its translation: CASSLLGEYIQYF. The V and J genes are TRBV4-1 and TRBJ2-4; no firm D call. The length of the CDR3 is 13 residues. Germline CDR1 reads MGHRA; CDR2 reads YSYEKL. Between the trimmed V and J ends, which lost 4 bases and 8 bases, there was a span of 12 bases.

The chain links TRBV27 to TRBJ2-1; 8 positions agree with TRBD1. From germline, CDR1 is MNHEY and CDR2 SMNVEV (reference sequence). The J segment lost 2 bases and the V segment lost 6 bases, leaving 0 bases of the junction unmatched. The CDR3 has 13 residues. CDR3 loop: CASRQGAYNEQFF. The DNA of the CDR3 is TGTGCCAGCAGACAGGGGGCCTACAATGAGCAGTTCTTC.

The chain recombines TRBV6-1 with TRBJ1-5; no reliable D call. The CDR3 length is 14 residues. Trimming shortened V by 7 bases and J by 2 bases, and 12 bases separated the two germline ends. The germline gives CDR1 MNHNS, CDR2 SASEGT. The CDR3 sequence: CASTGVRGNQPQHF. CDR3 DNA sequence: TGTGCCAGCACGGGCGTGAGGGGCAATCAGCCCCAGCATTTT.

CDR3 amino acids: CASSLGTGYNEQFF. DNA for the CDR3: TGTGCCAGCAGCTTGGGGACAGGGTACAATGAGCAGTTCTTC. The gene calls are TRBV5-4 and TRBJ2-1; 8 positions match TRBD1. The CDR3 length is 14 residues. CDR1 and CDR2 (germline): SGHNT, YYREEE (reference sequence). The V segment lost 0 bases and the J segment 4 bases; nucleotides outside the gene matches: 0. The full variable domain, its missing parts supplied by reference TRBV5-4 and TRBJ2-1, is ETGVTQSPTHLIKTRGQQVTLRCSSQSGHNTVSWYQQALGQGPQFIFQYYREEENGRGNFPPRFSGLQFPNYSSELNVNALELDDSALYLCASSLGTGYNEQFFGPGTRLTVL.

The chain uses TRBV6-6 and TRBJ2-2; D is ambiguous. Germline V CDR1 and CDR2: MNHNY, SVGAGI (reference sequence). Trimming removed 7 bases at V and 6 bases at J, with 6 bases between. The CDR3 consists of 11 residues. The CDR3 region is CASKSSGELFF. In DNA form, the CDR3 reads TGTGCCAGCAAATCTTCCGGGGAGCTGTTTTTT.

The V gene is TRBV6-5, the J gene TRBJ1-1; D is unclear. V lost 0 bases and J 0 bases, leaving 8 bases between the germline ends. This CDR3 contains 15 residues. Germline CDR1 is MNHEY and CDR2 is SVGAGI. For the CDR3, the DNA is TGTGCCAGCAGTTACTCGCGTCGAATGAACACTGAAGCTTTCTTT. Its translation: CASSYSRRMNTEAFF.

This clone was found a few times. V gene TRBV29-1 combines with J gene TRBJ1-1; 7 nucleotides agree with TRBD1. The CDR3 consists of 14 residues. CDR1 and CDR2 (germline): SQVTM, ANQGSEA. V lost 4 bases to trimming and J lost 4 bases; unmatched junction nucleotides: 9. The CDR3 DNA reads TGCAGCGTTGTGCAGGGGGAGAGAAGCACTGAAGCTTTCTTT. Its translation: CSVVQGERSTEAFF.

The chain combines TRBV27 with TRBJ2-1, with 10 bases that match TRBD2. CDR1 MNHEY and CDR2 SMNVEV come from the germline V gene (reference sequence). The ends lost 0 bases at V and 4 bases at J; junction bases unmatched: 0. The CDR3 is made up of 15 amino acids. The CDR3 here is CASSLSSGGYNEQFF. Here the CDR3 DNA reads TGTGCCAGCAGTTTATCTAGCGGGGGGTACAATGAGCAGTTCTTC.

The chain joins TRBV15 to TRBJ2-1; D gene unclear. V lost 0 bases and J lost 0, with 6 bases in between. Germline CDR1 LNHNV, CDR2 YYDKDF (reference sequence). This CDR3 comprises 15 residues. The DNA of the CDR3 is TGTGCCACCAGCAGAGATGTTAGCTCCTACAATGAGCAGTTCTTC. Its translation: CATSRDVSSYNEQFF.

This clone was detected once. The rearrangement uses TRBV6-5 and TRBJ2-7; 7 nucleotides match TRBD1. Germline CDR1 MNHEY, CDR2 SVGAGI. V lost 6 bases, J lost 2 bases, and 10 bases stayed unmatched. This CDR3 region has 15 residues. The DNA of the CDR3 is TGTGCCAGCAGCAGATCCGAACAGGGGACCTACGAGCAGTACTTC. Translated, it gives CASSRSEQGTYEQYF.

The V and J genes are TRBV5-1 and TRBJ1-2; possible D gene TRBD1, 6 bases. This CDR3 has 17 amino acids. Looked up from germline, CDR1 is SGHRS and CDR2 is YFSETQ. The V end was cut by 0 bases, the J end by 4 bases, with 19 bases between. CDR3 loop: CASSLGGHRQITYGYTF. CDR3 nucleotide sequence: TGCGCCAGCAGCTTGGGGGGACACCGGCAAATTACCTATGGCTACACCTTC.

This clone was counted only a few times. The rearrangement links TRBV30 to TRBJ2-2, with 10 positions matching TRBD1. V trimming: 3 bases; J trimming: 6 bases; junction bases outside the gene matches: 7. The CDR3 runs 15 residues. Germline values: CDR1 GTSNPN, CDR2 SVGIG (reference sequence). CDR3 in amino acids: CAWRGQGSVSGELFF. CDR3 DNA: TGTGCCTGGAGGGGACAGGGGTCCGTATCCGGGGAGCTGTTTTTT. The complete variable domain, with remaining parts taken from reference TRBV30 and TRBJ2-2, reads SQTIHQWPATLVQPVGSPLSLECTVEGTSNPNLYWYRQAAGRGLQLLFYSVGIGQISSEVPQNLSASRPQDRQFILSSKKLLLSDSGFYLCAWRGQGSVSGELFFGEGSRLTVL.

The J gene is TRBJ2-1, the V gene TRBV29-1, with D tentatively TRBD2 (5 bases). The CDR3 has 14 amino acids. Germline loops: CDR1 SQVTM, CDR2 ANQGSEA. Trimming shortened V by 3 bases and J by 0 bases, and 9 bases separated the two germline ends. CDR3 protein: CSVDGKSSYNEQFF. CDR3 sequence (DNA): TGCAGCGTTGACGGGAAGAGCTCCTACAATGAGCAGTTCTTC.

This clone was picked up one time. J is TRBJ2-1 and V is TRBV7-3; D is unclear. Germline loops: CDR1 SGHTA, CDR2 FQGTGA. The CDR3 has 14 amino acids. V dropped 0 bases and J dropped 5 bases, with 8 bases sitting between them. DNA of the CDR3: TGTGCCAGCAGCTTAACGAGGCTAGACAATGAGCAGTTCTTC. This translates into CASSLTRLDNEQFF.

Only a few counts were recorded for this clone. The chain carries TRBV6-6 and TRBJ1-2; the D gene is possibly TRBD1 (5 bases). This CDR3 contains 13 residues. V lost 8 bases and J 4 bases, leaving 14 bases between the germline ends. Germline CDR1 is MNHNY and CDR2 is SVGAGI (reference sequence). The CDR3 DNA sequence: TGTGCCAGCTTGAGCTGGGGCCTCTATGGCTACACCTTC. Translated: CASLSWGLYGYTF.

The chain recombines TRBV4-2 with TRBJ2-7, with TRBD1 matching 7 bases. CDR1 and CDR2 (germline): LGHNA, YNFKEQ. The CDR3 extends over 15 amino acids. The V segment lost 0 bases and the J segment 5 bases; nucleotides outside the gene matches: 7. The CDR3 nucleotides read TGTGCCAGCAGCCAAGAAGGGGGCAAGGGGGACGAGCAGTACTTC. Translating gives CASSQEGGKGDEQYF.

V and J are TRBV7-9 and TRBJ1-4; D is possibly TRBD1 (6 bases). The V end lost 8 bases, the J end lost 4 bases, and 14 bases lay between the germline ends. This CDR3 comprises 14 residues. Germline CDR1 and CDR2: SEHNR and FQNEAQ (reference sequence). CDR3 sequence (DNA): TGTGCCAGCGCCGGGACACGGATTAATGAAAAACTGTTTTTT. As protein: CASAGTRINEKLFF.

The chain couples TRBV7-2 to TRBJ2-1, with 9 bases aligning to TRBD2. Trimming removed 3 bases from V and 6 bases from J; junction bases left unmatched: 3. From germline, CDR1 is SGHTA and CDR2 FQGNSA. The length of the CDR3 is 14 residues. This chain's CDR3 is CASSFKAGGNEQFF. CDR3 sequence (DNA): TGTGCCAGCAGCTTTAAAGCGGGGGGCAATGAGCAGTTCTTC.

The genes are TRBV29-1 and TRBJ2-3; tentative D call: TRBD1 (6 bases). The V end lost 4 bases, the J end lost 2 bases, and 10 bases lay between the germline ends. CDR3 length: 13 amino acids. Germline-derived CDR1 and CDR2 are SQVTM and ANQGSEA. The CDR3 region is CSVGTVHTDTQYF. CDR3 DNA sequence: TGCAGCGTTGGGACAGTTCACACAGATACGCAGTATTTT.